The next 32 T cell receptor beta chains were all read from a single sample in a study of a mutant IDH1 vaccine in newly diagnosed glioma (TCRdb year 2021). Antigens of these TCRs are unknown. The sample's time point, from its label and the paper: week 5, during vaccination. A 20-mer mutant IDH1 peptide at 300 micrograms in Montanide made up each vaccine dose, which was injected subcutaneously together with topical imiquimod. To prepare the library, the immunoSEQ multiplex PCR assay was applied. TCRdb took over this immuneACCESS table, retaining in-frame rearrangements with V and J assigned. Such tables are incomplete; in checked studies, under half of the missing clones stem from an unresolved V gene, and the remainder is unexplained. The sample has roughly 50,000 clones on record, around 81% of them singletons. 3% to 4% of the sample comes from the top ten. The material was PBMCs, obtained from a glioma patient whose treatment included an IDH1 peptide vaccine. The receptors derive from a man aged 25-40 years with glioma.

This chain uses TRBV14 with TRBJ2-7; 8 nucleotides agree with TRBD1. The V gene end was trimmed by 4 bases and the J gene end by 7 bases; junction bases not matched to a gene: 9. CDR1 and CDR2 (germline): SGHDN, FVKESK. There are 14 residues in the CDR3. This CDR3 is CASSLRTGLGEQYF. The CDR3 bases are TGTGCCAGCAGCCTCCGGACAGGGCTAGGGGAGCAGTACTTC.

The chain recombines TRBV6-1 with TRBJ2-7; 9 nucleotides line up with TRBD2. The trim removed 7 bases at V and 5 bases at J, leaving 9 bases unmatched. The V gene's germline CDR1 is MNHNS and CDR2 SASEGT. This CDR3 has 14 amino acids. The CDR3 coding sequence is TGTGCCAGCACCCCCTTTAGCGGGGGCCACGAGCAGTACTTC. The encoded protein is CASTPFSGGHEQYF.

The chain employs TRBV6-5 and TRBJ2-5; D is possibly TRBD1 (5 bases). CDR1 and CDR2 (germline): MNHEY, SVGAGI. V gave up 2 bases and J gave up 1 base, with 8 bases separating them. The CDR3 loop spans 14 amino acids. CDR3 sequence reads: CASSYGQGQETQYF. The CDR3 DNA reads TGTGCCAGCAGTTACGGGCAGGGCCAAGAGACCCAGTACTTC.

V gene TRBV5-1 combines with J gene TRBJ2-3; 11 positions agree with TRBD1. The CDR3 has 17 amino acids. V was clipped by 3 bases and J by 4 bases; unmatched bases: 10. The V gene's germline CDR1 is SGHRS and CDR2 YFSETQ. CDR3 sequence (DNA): TGCGCCAGCAGCTCCTCTGCGGTGGGACAGGGGGCAGATACGCAGTATTTT. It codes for CASSSSAVGQGADTQYF. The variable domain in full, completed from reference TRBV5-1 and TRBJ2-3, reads KAGVTQTPRYLIKTRGQQVTLSCSPISGHRSVSWYQQTPGQGLQFLFEYFSETQRNKGNFPGRFSGRQFSNSRSEMNVSTLELGDSALYLCASSSSAVGQGADTQYFGPGTRLTVL.

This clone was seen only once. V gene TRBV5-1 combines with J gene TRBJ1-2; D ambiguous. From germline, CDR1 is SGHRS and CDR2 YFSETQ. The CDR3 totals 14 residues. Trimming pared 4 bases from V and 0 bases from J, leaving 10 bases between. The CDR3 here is CASSPYTANYGYTF. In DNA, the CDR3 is TGCGCCAGCAGCCCCTATACAGCTAACTATGGCTACACCTTC.

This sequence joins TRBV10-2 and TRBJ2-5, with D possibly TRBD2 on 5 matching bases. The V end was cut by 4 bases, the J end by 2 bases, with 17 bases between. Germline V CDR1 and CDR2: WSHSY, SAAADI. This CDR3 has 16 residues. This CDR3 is CASSGLRESIQETQYF. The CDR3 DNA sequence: TGCGCCAGCAGTGGGCTGAGGGAGAGCATACAAGAGACCCAGTACTTC.

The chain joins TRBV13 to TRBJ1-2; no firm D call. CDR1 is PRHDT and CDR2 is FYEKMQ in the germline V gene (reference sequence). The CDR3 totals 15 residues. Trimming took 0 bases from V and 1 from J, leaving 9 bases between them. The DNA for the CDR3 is TGTGCCAGCAGCTTAGGCCTTGGCAGTAACTATGGCTACACCTTC. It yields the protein CASSLGLGSNYGYTF.

In DNA form, the CDR3 reads TGTGCCAGCTCACCATATGGACAGGGCGGCGCTGAAGCTTTCTTT. Residues: CASSPYGQGGAEAFF. The chain joins TRBV18 to TRBJ1-1, with 8 bases identical to TRBD1. With 2 bases clipped from V and 6 bases from J, the junction kept 8 bases outside the gene matches. The CDR3 length is 15 residues. CDR1 KGHSH and CDR2 LQKENI come from the germline V gene.

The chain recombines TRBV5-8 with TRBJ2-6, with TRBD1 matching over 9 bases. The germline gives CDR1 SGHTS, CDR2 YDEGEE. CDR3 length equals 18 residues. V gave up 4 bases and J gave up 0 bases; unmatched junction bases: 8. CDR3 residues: CASSLTGQGISGANVLTF. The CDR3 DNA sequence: TGTGCCAGCAGCCTAACGGGACAGGGTATCTCTGGGGCCAACGTCCTGACTTTC.

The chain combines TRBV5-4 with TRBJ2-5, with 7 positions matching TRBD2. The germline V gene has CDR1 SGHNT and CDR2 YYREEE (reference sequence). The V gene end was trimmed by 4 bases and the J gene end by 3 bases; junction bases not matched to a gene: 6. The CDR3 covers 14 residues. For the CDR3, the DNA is TGTGCCAGCAGCCCGAGGGCGGGGGAAGAGACCCAGTACTTC. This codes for CASSPRAGEETQYF.

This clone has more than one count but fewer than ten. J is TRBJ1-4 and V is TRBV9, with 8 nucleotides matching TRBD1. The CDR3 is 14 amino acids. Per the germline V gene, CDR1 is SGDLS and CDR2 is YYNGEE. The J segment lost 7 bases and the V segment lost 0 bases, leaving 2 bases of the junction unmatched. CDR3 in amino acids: CASSVGQGAEKLFF. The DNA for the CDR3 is TGTGCCAGCAGCGTAGGGCAGGGGGCTGAAAAACTGTTTTTT.

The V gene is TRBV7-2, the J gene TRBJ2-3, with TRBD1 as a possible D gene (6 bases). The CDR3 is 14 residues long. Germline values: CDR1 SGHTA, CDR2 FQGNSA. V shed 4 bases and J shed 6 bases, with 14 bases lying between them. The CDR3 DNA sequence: TGTGCCAGCAGCTCGTGGAACAGGGTCGATACGCAGTATTTT. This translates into CASSSWNRVDTQYF.

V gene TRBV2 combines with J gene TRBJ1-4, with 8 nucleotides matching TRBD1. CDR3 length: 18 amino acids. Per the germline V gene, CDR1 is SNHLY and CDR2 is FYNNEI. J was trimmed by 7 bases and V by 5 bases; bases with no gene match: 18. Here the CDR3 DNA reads TGTGCCAGCAGTCATACCCCGAAAAGGACAGGGTCGGGTGAAAAACTGTTTTTT. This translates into CASSHTPKRTGSGEKLFF.

The CDR3 spells CASSRDGISTDTQYF. CDR3 DNA sequence: TGTGCCAGCAGCCGCGACGGGATTAGCACAGATACGCAGTATTTT. The V and J genes are TRBV27 and TRBJ2-3; D is perhaps TRBD2 (5 bases). The germline V gene has CDR1 MNHEY and CDR2 SMNVEV (reference sequence). The ends were cut back, 6 bases at V and 0 bases at J, with 13 bases in the middle. This CDR3 comprises 15 residues.

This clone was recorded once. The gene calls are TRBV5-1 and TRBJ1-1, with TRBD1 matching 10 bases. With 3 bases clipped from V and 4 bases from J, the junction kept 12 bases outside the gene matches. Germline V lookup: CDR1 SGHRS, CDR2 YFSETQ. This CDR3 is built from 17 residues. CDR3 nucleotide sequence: TGCGCCAGCAGCTCCACACGACAGGGGGCTAAGGGCACTGAAGCTTTCTTT. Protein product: CASSSTRQGAKGTEAFF.

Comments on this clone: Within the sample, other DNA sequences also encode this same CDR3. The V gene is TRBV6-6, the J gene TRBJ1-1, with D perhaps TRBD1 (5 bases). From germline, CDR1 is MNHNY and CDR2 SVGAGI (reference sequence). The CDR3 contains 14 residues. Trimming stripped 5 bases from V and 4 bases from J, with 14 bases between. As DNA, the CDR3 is TGTGCCAGCAGTAAGCAGGGTTGGAGCACTGAAGCTTTCTTT. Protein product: CASSKQGWSTEAFF.

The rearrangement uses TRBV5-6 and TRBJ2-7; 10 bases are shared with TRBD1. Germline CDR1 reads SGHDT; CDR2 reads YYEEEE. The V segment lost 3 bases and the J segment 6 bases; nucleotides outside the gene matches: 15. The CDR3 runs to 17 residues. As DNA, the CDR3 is TGTGCCAGCAGCTCTCAAAGGGGGACAGGGGATCCCCTCGAGCAGTACTTC. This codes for CASSSQRGTGDPLEQYF.

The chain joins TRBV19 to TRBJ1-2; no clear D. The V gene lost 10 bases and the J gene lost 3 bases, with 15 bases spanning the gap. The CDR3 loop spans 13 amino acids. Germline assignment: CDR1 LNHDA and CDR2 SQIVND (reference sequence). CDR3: CATHYGSHYGYTF. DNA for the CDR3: TGTGCCACCCACTATGGGAGCCACTATGGCTACACCTTC. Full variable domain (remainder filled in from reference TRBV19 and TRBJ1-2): DGGITQSPKYLFRKEGQNVTLSCEQNLNHDAMYWYRQDPGQGLRLIYYSQIVNDFQKGDIAEGYSVSREKKESFPLTVTSAQKNPTAFYLCATHYGSHYGYTFGSGTRLTVV.

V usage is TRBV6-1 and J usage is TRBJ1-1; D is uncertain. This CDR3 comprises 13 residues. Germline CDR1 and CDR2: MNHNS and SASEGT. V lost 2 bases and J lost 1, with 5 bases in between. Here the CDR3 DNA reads TGTGCCAGCAGTGAATACACGAACACTGAAGCTTTCTTT. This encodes CASSEYTNTEAFF.

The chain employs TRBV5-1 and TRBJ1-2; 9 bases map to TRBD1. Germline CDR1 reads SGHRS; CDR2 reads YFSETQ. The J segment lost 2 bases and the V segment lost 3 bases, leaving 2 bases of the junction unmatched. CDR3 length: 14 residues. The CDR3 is CASSSQGANYGYTF. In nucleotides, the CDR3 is TGCGCCAGCAGCTCACAGGGGGCCAACTATGGCTACACCTTC.

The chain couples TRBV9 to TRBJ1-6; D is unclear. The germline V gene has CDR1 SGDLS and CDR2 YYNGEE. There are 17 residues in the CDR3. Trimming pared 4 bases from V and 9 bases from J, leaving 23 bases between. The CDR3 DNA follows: TGTGCCAGCAGCCCCACCTCCGGAACATTGCCAGTTTCACCCCTCCACTTT. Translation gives CASSPTSGTLPVSPLHF.

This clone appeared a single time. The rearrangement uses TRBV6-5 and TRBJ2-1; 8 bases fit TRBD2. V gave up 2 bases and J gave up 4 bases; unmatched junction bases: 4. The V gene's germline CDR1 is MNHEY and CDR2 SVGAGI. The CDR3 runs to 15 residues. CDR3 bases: TGTGCCAGCAGTTACGTAGCGGGGAAATACAATGAGCAGTTCTTC. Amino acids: CASSYVAGKYNEQFF.

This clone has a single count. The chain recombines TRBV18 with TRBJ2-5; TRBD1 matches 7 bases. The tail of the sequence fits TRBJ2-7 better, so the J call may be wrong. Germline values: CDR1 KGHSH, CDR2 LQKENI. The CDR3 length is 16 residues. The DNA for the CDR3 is TGTGCCAGCTCACGAAAACAGGGGAGTACCTCCTACGAGCAGTACTTC. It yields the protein CASSRKQGSTSYEQYF.

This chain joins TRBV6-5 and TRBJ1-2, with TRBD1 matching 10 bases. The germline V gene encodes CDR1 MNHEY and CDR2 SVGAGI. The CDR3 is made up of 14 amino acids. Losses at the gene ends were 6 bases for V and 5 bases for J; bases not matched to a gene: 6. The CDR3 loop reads CASRLGQGLYGYTF. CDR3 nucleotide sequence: TGTGCCAGCAGGCTGGGACAGGGGCTTTATGGCTACACCTTC.

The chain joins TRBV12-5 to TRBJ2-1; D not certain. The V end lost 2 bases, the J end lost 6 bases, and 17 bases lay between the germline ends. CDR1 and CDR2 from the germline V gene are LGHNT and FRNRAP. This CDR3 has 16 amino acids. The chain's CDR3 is CASGLNEIGSPNEQFF. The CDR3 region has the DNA TGTGCTAGTGGTTTGAATGAGATTGGATCCCCCAATGAGCAGTTCTTC.

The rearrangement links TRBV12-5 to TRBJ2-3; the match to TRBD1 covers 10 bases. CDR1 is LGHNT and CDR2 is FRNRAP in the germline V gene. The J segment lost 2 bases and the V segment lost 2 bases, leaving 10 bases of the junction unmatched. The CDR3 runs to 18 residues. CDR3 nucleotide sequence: TGTGCTAGTGGTTTGTCAACTGGGACAGGGGTCCCCACAGATACGCAGTATTTT. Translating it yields CASGLSTGTGVPTDTQYF.

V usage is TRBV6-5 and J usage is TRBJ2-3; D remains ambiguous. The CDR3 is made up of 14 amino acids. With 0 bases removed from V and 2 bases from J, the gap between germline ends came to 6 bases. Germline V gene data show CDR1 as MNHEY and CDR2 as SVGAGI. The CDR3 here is CASSYSTFTDTQYF. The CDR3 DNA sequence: TGTGCCAGCAGTTACTCAACCTTCACAGATACGCAGTATTTT.

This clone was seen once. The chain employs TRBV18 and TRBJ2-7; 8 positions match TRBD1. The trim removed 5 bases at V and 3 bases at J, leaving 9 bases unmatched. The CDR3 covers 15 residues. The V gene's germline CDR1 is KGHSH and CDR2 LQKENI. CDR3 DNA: TGTGCCAGCTCAAAAGGACAGGGCGAAGTCTACGAGCAGTACTTC. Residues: CASSKGQGEVYEQYF.

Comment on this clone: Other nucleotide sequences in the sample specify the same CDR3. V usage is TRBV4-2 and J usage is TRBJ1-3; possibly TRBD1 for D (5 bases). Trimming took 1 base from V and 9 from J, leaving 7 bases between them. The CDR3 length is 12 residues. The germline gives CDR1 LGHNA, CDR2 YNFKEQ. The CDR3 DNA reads TGTGCCAGCAGCCAAGGGACAAGCACCATATATTTT. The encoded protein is CASSQGTSTIYF.

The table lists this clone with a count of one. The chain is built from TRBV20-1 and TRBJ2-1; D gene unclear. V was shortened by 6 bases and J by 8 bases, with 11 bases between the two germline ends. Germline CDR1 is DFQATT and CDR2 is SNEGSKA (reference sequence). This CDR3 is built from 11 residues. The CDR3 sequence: CSAFSEDEQFF. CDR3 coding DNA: TGCAGTGCCTTCTCCGAGGATGAGCAGTTCTTC.

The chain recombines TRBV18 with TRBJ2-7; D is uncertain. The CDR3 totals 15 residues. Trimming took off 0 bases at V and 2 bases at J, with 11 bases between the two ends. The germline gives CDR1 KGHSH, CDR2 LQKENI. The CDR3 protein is CASSPPVRAPYEQYF. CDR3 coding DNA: TGTGCCAGCTCACCACCGGTTAGGGCACCCTACGAGCAGTACTTC.

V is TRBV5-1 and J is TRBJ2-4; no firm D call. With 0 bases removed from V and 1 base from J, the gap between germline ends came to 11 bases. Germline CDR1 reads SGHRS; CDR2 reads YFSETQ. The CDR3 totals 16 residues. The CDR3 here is CASSLAWNRAKNIQYF. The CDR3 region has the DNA TGCGCCAGCAGCTTGGCCTGGAATCGGGCCAAAAACATTCAGTACTTC.